The TCR beta chain under discussion was sequenced for a study of cytomegalovirus exposure and HLA in healthy donors. Researchers ran the PCR with 60 Vbeta and 13 Jbeta primers. The authors' processing: The authors later counted 65 million to 80 million unique TCR beta chains, some 9.9 million of them shared. Only in-frame clones appear in the TCRdb table, and some are missing; sequencing was by immunoSEQ multiplex PCR. The DNA gave D and trimming, while V, J and clone size come from that table. Among about 200,000 clones, approximately 85% were seen once, and the ten largest hold 2.3%. Looked up from germline, CDR1 is SGHNT and CDR2 is YYREEE (reference sequence). This CDR3 region has 15 residues. Trimming pared 0 bases from V and 5 bases from J, leaving 15 bases between.

The chain joins TRBV5-4 to TRBJ2-7; the D is unclear. The origin of this receptor is a woman aged 45-65 years in good health and CMV-seronegative. The sample taken for sequencing was PBMCs. The CDR3 here is CASSLAGPMIHEQYF. In DNA, the CDR3 is TGTGCCAGCAGCTTGGCAGGCCCCATGATCCACGAGCAGTACTTC.